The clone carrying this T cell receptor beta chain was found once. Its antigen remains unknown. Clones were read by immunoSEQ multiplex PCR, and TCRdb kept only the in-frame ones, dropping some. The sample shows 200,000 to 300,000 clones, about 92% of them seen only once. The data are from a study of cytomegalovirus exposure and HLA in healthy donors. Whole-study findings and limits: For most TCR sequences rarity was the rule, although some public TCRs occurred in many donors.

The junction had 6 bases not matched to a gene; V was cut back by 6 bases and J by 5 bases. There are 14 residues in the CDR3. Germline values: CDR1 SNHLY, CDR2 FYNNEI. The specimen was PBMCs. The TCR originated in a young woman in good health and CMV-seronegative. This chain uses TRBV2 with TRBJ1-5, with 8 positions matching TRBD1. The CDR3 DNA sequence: TGTGCCAGCAGCGACAGGGGTTCGGATCAGCCCCAGCATTTT. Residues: CASSDRGSDQPQHF.